This T cell receptor (beta chain) was documented in a study of cytomegalovirus exposure and HLA in healthy donors. Study conclusions and caveats: Researchers catalogued some 160 TCR beta chains as cytomegalovirus-associated. Beyond CMV serostatus, there was no information to go on about immune exposure. Later work found most CMV-associated TCR beta chains apparently HLA-restricted.

Details on this clone: Its antigen is unidentified.

CDR1 is LGHNA, CDR2 YNFKEQ, per germline. The CDR3 spans 16 residues. Trimming took 3 bases from V and 2 from J, leaving 13 bases between them. The PCR employed 60 Vbeta primers together with 13 Jbeta primers. Original processing methods: Counted up in a later analysis, unique TCR beta chains came to 65 million to 100 million, with around 10 million shared. The data were produced by immunoSEQ multiplex PCR, yet TCRdb's version contains in-frame clones alone and is incomplete. V and J calls and clone size are copied from that table; D and trimming were computed from the DNA. Recorded for this sample: 56,000 or so clones.

The chain employs TRBV4-2 and TRBJ2-2, with D unresolved. This clonotype was obtained from a female donor in good health and CMV-seronegative. Sequenced input: PBMCs. CDR3 residues: CASSQESATNTGELFF. DNA for the CDR3: TGTGCCAGCAGCCAGGAGTCAGCGACCAACACCGGGGAGCTGTTTTTT.